The 15 T cell receptor beta chains below come from one sample, sequenced in a study of T cell repertoires in cytomegalovirus infection (dated by TCRdb to between 2019 and 2020). Sequencing instrument: Illumina HiSeq 1500. The public reads were reprocessed in TCRdb via fastp at Q25 and MiXCR, keeping in-frame beta chains. Duplicate CDR3 protein sequences are folded into a single record with the most common DNA and genes. The sample table contains under 150,000 distinct CDR3 sequences; only one count was recorded for roughly a quarter of them. The biggest ten clones account for almost 35% of the sample. These receptors are not linked to any known antigen. Specimen: PBMCs, sequenced either directly or after in vitro stimulation (not recorded which). The receptors were gathered from a human donor in good health (CMV status not recorded). Some clones in this sample may be carry-over from other donors' samples.

This clonotype was observed a handful of times. V gene TRBV11-3 combines with J gene TRBJ2-1; D possibly corresponds to TRBD2 (6 bases). Germline-derived CDR1 and CDR2 are SGHNT and YENEEA. The CDR3 runs to 14 residues. Trimming stripped 7 bases from V and 5 bases from J, with 15 bases between. CDR3 loop: CASKEGSINNEQFF. The CDR3 DNA reads TGTGCCAGCAAGGAGGGGAGTATCAACAATGAGCAGTTCTTC.

CDR3 nucleotides: TGCAGTGCCCCGGGACAGTACTATGGCTACACCTTC. Protein product: CSAPGQYYGYTF. J is TRBJ1-2 and V is TRBV20-1; TRBD1 matches 7 bases. Per germline, CDR1 DFQATT and CDR2 SNEGSKA (reference sequence). The V segment lost 6 bases and the J segment 3 bases; nucleotides outside the gene matches: 4. The CDR3 contains 12 residues.

Ten or more counts support this clonotype. CDR3: CASSLAADTQYF. The CDR3, as DNA: TGTGCCAGCAGCTTAGCGGCAGATACGCAGTATTTT. The V and J genes are TRBV7-2 and TRBJ2-3; no firm D call. The CDR3 runs to 12 residues. V lost 0 bases, J lost 4 bases, and 2 bases lay in between. Per the germline V gene, CDR1 is SGHTA and CDR2 is FQGNSA.

This chain connects TRBV20-1 to TRBJ2-5; D is unresolved. There are 14 residues in the CDR3. V was clipped by 0 bases and J by 4 bases, with 12 bases between them. Germline CDR1 is DFQATT and CDR2 is SNEGSKA (reference sequence). This CDR3 reads CSAREPRYGETQYF. The DNA for the CDR3 is TGCAGTGCTAGAGAGCCCCGGTACGGAGAGACCCAGTACTTC.

J is TRBJ2-7 and V is TRBV13; no reliable D call. V was cut by 1 base and J by 0 bases, with 19 bases left in between. The CDR3 length is 18 residues. CDR1 and CDR2 from the germline V gene are PRHDT and FYEKMQ (reference sequence). As DNA, the CDR3 is TGTGCCAGCAGCTTAGACCACCGCCGGGTCCAAGCCTCCTACGAGCAGTACTTC. Its translation: CASSLDHRRVQASYEQYF. Filled out from reference TRBV13 and TRBJ2-7, the complete variable domain reads AAGVIQSPRHLIKEKRETATLKCYPIPRHDTVYWYQQGPGQDPQFLISFYEKMQSDKGSIPDRFSAQQFSDYHSELNMSSLELGDSALYFCASSLDHRRVQASYEQYFGPGTRLTVT.

This clonotype appeared a single time. V usage is TRBV7-2 and J usage is TRBJ2-2, with TRBD2 identical over 9 bases. The J segment lost 2 bases and the V segment lost 5 bases, leaving 3 bases of the junction unmatched. CDR1 SGHTA and CDR2 FQGNSA come from the germline V gene. The CDR3 extends over 15 amino acids. This CDR3 is CASSPTSGNTGELFF. In DNA, the CDR3 is TGTGCCAGCAGCCCGACTAGCGGAAACACCGGGGAGCTGTTTTTT.

This clonotype occurred many times. The rearrangement joins TRBV11-2 to TRBJ2-7, with 9 bases fitting TRBD2. V was pared by 0 bases and J by 3 bases, with 3 bases of the junction left unmatched. Per the germline V gene, CDR1 is SGHAT and CDR2 is FQNNGV. The CDR3 consists of 15 residues. This CDR3 is CASSLDRGRVYEQYF. In nucleotides, the CDR3 is TGTGCCAGCAGCTTAGACCGCGGGAGGGTCTACGAGCAGTACTTC. Full variable domain (rest looked up from reference TRBV11-2 and TRBJ2-7): EAGVAQSPRYKIIEKRQSVAFWCNPISGHATLYWYQQILGQGPKLLIQFQNNGVVDDSQLPKDRFSAERLKGVDSTLKIQPAKLEDSAVYLCASSLDRGRVYEQYFGPGTRLTVT.

This clonotype was observed a handful of times. This rearrangement joins TRBV6-2 or TRBV6-3 to TRBJ2-2; possibly TRBD1 for D (6 bases). The germline V gene has CDR1 MNHEY and CDR2 SVGEGT. The ends were cut back, 4 bases at V and 6 bases at J, with 27 bases in the middle. The CDR3 contains 19 residues. DNA of the CDR3: TGTGCCAGCAGTTTGGACAGTGGGTTAGCCAGTACCCTCCCCGGGGAGCTGTTTTTT. Amino acids: CASSLDSGLASTLPGELFF.

A few counts support this clonotype. The chain couples TRBV28 to TRBJ2-2; TRBD1 matches at 9 bases. This CDR3 spans 15 amino acids. CDR1 is MDHEN and CDR2 is SYDVKM in the germline V gene. The trim removed 6 bases at V and 2 bases at J, leaving 4 bases unmatched. The CDR3 is CASRRTGVNTGELFF. Here the CDR3 DNA reads TGTGCCAGCAGAAGGACAGGGGTTAACACCGGGGAGCTGTTTTTT.

The chain couples TRBV6-1 to TRBJ2-1, with TRBD2 matching 14 bases. Trimming at V came to 6 bases and at J to 9 bases, leaving 13 bases not matched to a gene. Germline V gives CDR1 MNHNS, CDR2 SASEGT. This CDR3 has 17 amino acids. The CDR3 sequence: CASSPGTSGSPYGEQFF. The CDR3 DNA reads TGTGCCAGCAGCCCCGGGACTAGCGGGAGCCCCTACGGTGAGCAGTTCTTC.

The J gene is TRBJ2-1, the V gene TRBV11-2; 9 positions match TRBD2. V dropped 0 bases and J dropped 4; count of bases not matched to a gene: 7. Germline values: CDR1 SGHAT, CDR2 FQNNGV. CDR3 size: 17 residues. The CDR3 DNA reads TGTGCCAGCAGCTTAGATTTGACTAGCGGAAATTACAATGAGCAGTTCTTC. Its translation is CASSLDLTSGNYNEQFF.

This clonotype has at least ten counts. Written as DNA, the CDR3 is TGTGCCAGCAGTTTAATACAGGGGGGGAATATAGGGACTGAAGCTTTCTTT. Amino acids: CASSLIQGGNIGTEAFF. The chain couples TRBV28 to TRBJ1-1, with 8 bases aligning to TRBD1. The CDR3 spans 17 residues. In germline, CDR1 is MDHEN, CDR2 SYDVKM. Trimming removed 2 bases from V and 5 bases from J; junction bases left unmatched: 13.

In this sample, this clonotype turned up a few times. The chain employs TRBV10-3 and TRBJ2-3, with D possibly TRBD1 on 6 matching bases. Germline CDR1 and CDR2: ENHRY and SYGVKD. Trimming removed 4 bases at V and 4 bases at J, with 12 bases between. CDR3 length: 14 amino acids. The CDR3 protein is CAISGTGIPDTQYF. Written as DNA, the CDR3 is TGTGCCATCAGTGGTACAGGGATCCCAGATACGCAGTATTTT.

This clonotype was seen a single time. V is TRBV25-1 and J is TRBJ2-1; 10 bases are shared with TRBD2. The length of the CDR3 is 15 residues. Germline CDR1 and CDR2: MGHDK and SYGVNS. V dropped 4 bases and J dropped 8; count of bases not matched to a gene: 8. The CDR3 coding sequence is TGTGCCAGCAGTGTCGCTAGCGGGAGATCGGATGAGCAGTTCTTC. Translating it yields CASSVASGRSDEQFF.

The rearrangement joins TRBV11-2 to TRBJ2-1; 10 bases map to TRBD2. Germline lookup yields CDR1 SGHAT and CDR2 FQNNGV. The CDR3 has 16 amino acids. The ends lost 1 base at V and 8 bases at J; junction bases unmatched: 8. CDR3 amino acids: CASSLGASGRIDEQFF. Written as DNA, the CDR3 is TGTGCCAGCAGCTTAGGAGCTAGCGGGAGAATTGATGAGCAGTTCTTC.